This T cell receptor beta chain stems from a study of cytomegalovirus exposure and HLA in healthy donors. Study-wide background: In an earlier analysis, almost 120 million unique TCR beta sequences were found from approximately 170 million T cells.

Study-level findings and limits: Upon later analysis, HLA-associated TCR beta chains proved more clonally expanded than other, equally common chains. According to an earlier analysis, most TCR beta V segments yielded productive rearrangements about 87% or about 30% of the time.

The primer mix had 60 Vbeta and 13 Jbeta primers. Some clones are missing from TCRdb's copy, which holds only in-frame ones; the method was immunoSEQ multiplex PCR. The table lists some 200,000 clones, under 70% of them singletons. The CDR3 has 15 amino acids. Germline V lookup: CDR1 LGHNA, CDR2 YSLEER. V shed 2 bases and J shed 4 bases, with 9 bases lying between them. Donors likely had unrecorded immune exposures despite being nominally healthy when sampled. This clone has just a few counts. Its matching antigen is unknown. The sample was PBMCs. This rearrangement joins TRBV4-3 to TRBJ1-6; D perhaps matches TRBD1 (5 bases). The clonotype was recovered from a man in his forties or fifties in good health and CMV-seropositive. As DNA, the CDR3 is TGCGCCAGCAGCCAACAGGGCCCTTATAATTCACCCCTCCACTTT. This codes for CASSQQGPYNSPLHF.